The next 11 T cell receptor delta chains were all read from a single sample in a study of gamma-delta T cells after stem cell transplantation. TCRdb ran CATT on the RT-PCR reads. The sample comprises about 1,600 delta-chain clones, roughly half of which are singletons, and more than 30% rests with the top ten. The specimen sequenced was gamma-delta T cells. The receptor source for this set is a human donor. It is not recorded whose cells these are; they may come from a transplant donor.

The CDR3 loop is CACVGLLGDASTDKLIF. CDR3 DNA: TGTGCCTGTGTCGGTCTACTGGGGGACGCCTCCACCGATAAACTCATCTTT. This chain connects TRDV2 to TRDJ1; 9 nucleotides line up with TRDD3. This CDR3 contains 17 residues. V gave up 5 bases and J gave up 1 base; unmatched junction bases: 13. The V gene's germline CDR1 is GEAIGNYY and CDR2 EKD.

This chain uses TRDV2 with TRDJ1; 13 nucleotides agree with TRDD3. The J segment lost 6 bases and the V segment lost 3 bases, leaving 24 bases of the junction unmatched. The length of the CDR3 is 21 residues. Looked up from germline, CDR1 is GEAIGNYY and CDR2 is EKD. CDR3 bases: TGTGCCTGTGACCGAATTTCGACTCCGACGGTACTGGGGGATACGGGGCATAAACTCATCTTT. This gives the protein CACDRISTPTVLGDTGHKLIF.

This clone was seen more than once but under ten times. A far bigger clonotype differs at one base, so this is likely a read error. The chain employs TRDV2 and TRDJ3; TRDD3 aligns across 8 bases. CDR3 length equals 16 residues. Trimming cost V 0 bases and J 6 bases; bases outside gene matches: 3. Per the germline V gene, CDR1 is GEAIGNYY and CDR2 is EKD. CDR3 amino acids: CACDTLGEADTRQMFF. The DNA for the CDR3 is TGTGCCTGTGACACCCTGGGGGAGGCGGACACCCGACAGATGTTTTTC.

CDR3 sequence reads: CACDPVDTYTDKLIF. DNA for the CDR3: TGTGCCTGTGACCCGGTGGATACGTACACCGATAAACTCATCTTT. The chain is built from TRDV2 and TRDJ1; TRDD3 agrees at 7 bases. CDR3 length equals 15 residues. Germline V gives CDR1 GEAIGNYY, CDR2 EKD. J lost 0 bases, V lost 3 bases, and 6 bases had no gene match.

Remarks on this clone: One base away lies a much larger clone, so this may be a sequencing read error. The rearrangement joins TRDV2 to TRDJ1, with 8 bases aligning to TRDD3. Looked up from germline, CDR1 is GEAIGNYY and CDR2 is EKD. This CDR3 is built from 18 residues. The CDR3 is CACVTVLGDYSRTDKLIF. CDR3 DNA sequence: TGTGCCTGTGTCACCGTTCTGGGGGACTACTCCCGCACCGATAAACTCATCTTT.

This clone is large. The V and J genes are TRDV2 and TRDJ1; TRDD3 agrees at 9 bases. J gave up 0 bases and V 1 base, and 8 bases lay outside the gene matches. CDR1 is GEAIGNYY and CDR2 is EKD in the germline V gene. The CDR3 loop spans 17 amino acids. The CDR3 reads CACDTMVGDRNTDKLIF. CDR3 nucleotide sequence: TGTGCCTGTGACACGATGGTGGGGGATAGGAACACCGATAAACTCATCTTT.

This clone was detected a few times. This sequence is one base from a far larger clone and is likely a read error. This rearrangement joins TRDV2 to TRDJ1; 8 bases are shared with TRDD3. This CDR3 spans 17 amino acids. Germline CDR1 and CDR2: GEAIGNYY and EKD. The CDR3 region is CARDTVTGGPYTDKLIF. CDR3 bases: TGTGCCCGTGACACTGTTACTGGGGGGCCGTACACCGATAAACTCATCTTT.

The J gene is TRDJ1, the V gene TRDV1, with 11 bases aligning to TRDD3. The trim removed 0 bases at V and 0 bases at J, leaving 24 bases unmatched. Germline V gives CDR1 TSWWSYY, CDR2 QGS. This CDR3 comprises 24 residues. Here the CDR3 reads CALGELVGIDGWGIPGEYTDKLIF. In nucleotides, the CDR3 is TGTGCTCTTGGGGAACTAGTAGGTATCGACGGCTGGGGGATACCTGGCGAATACACCGATAAACTCATCTTT.

The chain links TRDV2 to TRDJ1, with TRDD3 matching 7 bases. V lost 6 bases to trimming and J lost 1 base; unmatched junction nucleotides: 13. CDR3 length: 16 amino acids. From germline, CDR1 is GEAIGNYY and CDR2 EKD. CDR3 loop: CACSILGNIPTDKLIF. CDR3 sequence (DNA): TGTGCCTGTTCAATACTGGGGAATATACCCACCGATAAACTCATCTTT.

This rearrangement joins TRDV2 to TRDJ1; 7 nucleotides line up with TRDD3. This CDR3 region has 19 residues. J lost 0 bases, V lost 3 bases, and 18 bases had no gene match. Germline loops: CDR1 GEAIGNYY, CDR2 EKD. CDR3 region: CACDPVLGTPPPYTDKLIF. The CDR3 DNA sequence: TGTGCCTGTGACCCAGTACTGGGGACCCCACCGCCGTACACCGATAAACTCATCTTT.

This clone has just a few counts. The V gene is TRDV2, the J gene TRDJ1, with 10 bases lining up with TRDD3. CDR1 is GEAIGNYY, CDR2 EKD, per germline. Losses at the gene ends were 3 bases for V and 10 bases for J; bases not matched to a gene: 10. The CDR3 has 14 amino acids. Here the CDR3 DNA reads TGTGCCTGTGACCTAACTGGGGGATTGGGAGGACTCATCTTT. Translated: CACDLTGGLGGLIF.